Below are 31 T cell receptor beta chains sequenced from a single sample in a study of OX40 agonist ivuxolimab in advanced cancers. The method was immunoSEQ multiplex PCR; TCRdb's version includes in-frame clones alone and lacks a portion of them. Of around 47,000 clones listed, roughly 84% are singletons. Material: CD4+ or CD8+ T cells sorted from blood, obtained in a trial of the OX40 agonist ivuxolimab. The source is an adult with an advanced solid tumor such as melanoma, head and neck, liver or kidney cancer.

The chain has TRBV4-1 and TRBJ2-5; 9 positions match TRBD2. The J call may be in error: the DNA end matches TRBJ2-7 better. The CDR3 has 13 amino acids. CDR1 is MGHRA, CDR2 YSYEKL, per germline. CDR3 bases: TGCGCCAGCAGCCTAGCGGGAGAGCGCGAGCAGTACTTC. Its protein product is CASSLAGEREQYF.

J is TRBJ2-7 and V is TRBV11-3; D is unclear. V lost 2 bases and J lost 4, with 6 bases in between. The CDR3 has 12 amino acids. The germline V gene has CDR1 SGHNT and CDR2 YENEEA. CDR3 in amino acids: CASSLRVYEQYF. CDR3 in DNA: TGTGCCAGCAGCTTAAGGGTGTACGAGCAGTACTTC.

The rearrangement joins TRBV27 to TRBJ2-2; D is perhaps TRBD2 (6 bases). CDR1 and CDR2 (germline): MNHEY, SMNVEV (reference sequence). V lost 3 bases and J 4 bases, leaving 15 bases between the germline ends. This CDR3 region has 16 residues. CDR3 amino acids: CASSFLGGISTGELFF. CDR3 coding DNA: TGTGCCAGCAGTTTTTTGGGGGGTATCAGCACCGGGGAGCTGTTTTTT.

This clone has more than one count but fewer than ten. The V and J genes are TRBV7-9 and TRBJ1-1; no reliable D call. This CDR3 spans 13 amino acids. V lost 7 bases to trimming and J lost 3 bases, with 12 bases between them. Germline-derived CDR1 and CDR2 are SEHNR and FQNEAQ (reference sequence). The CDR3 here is CASTRVSDTEAFF. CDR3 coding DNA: TGTGCCAGCACCCGGGTCAGTGACACTGAAGCTTTCTTT.

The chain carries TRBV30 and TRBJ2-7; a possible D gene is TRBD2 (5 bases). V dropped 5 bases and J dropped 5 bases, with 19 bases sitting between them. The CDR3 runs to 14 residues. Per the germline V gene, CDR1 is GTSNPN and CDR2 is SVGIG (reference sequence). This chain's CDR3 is CAWARTSTLDEQYF. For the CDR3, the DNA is TGTGCCTGGGCTCGGACTTCCACCCTTGACGAGCAGTACTTC.

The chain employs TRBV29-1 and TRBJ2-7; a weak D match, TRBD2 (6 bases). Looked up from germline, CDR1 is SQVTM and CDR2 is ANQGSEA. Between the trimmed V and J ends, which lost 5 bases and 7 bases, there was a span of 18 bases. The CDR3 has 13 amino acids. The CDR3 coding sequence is TGCAGCGTTATCGGGGGTGTCCGGCAGGAGCAGTACTTC. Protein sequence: CSVIGGVRQEQYF.

CDR3: CASSPRGPYEQYF. For the CDR3, the DNA is TGTGCCAGCAGCCCCCGAGGGCCCTACGAGCAGTACTTC. The chain is built from TRBV5-4 and TRBJ2-7; D is possibly TRBD2 (5 bases). Per the germline V gene, CDR1 is SGHNT and CDR2 is YYREEE (reference sequence). CDR3 length: 13 amino acids. Trimming removed 4 bases from V and 2 bases from J, with 10 bases in between.

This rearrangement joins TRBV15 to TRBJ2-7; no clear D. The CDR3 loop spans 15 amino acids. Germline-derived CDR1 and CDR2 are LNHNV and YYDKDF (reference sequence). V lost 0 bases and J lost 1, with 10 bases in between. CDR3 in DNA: TGTGCCACCAGCAGAGATGGTGGATCTTCCTACGAGCAGTACTTC. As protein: CATSRDGGSSYEQYF.

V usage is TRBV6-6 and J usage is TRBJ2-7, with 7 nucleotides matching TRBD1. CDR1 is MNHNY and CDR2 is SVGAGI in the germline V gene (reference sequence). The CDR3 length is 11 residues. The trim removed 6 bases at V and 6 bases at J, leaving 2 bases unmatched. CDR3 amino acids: CASRQGREQYF. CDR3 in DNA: TGTGCCAGCAGACAGGGGCGCGAGCAGTACTTC.

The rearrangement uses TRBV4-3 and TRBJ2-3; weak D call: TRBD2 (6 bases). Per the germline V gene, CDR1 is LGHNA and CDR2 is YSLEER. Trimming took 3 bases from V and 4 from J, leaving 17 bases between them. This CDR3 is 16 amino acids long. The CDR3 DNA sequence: TGCGCCAGCAGCCATTTCACCTTAGCGGCGGCAGATACGCAGTATTTT. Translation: CASSHFTLAAADTQYF.

The CDR3 loop reads CASNLKTGYTGELFF. In DNA form, the CDR3 reads TGCGCCAGCAACCTCAAGACAGGCTACACCGGGGAGCTGTTTTTT. The rearrangement joins TRBV4-3 to TRBJ2-2; a possible D gene is TRBD1 (6 bases). Trimming stripped 7 bases from V and 3 bases from J, with 15 bases between. This CDR3 is 15 amino acids long. Germline V lookup: CDR1 LGHNA, CDR2 YSLEER.

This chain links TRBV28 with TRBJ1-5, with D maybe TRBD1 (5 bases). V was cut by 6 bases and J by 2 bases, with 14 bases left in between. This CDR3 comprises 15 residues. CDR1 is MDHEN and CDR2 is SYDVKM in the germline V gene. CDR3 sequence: CASSHGTVGNQPQHF. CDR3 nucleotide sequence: TGTGCCAGCAGCCACGGGACGGTAGGCAATCAGCCCCAGCATTTT. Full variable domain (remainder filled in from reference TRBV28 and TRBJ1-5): DVKVTQSSRYLVKRTGEKVFLECVQDMDHENMFWYRQDPGLGLRLIYFSYDVKMKEKGDIPEGYSVSREKKERFSLILESASTNQTSMYLCASSHGTVGNQPQHFGDGTRLSIL.

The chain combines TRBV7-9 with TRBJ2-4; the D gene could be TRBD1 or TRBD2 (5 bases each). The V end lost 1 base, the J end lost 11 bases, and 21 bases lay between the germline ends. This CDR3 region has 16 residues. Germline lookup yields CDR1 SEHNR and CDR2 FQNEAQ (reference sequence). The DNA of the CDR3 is TGTGCCAGCAGCTTAGGGGTGGGACCGCCAGTCAGCTTTCAGTACTTC. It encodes CASSLGVGPPVSFQYF.

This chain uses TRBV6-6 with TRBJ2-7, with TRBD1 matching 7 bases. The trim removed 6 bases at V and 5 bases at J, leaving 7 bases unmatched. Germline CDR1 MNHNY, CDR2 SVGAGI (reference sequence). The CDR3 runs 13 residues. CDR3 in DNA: TGTGCCAGCAGGCAGGGGGTGAGGAACGAGCAGTACTTC. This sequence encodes CASRQGVRNEQYF.

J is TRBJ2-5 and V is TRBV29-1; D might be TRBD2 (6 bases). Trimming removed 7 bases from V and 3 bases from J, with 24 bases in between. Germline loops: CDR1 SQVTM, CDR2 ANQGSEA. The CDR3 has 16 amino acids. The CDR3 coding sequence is TGCAGCGCCGGAGGGGCCCATATAAGGGGTGAAGAGACCCAGTACTTC. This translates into CSAGGAHIRGEETQYF.

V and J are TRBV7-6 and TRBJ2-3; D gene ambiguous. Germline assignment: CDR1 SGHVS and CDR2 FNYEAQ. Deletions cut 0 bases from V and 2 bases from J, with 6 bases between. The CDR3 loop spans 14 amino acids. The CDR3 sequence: CASSLAPLTDTQYF. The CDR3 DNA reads TGTGCCAGCAGCTTAGCCCCTCTCACAGATACGCAGTATTTT.

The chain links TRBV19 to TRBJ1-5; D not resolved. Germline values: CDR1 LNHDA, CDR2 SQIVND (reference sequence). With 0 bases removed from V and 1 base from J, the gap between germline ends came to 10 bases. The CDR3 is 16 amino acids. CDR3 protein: CASSIDWAVSNQPQHF. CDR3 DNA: TGTGCCAGTAGTATAGACTGGGCAGTGAGCAATCAGCCCCAGCATTTT.

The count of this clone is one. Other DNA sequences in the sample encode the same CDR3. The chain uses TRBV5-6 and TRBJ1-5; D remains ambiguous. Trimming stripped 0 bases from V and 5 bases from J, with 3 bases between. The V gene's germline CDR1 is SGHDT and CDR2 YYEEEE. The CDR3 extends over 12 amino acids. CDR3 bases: TGTGCCAGCAGCTTGGGTGATCAGCCCCAGCATTTT. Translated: CASSLGDQPQHF.

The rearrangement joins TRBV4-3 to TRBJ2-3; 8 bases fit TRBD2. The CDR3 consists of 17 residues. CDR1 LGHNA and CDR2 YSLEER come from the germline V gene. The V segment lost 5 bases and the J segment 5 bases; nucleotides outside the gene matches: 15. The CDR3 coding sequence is TGCGCCAGCAGCTACGGTCCGAGCGGGGGACCGGGAGATACGCAGTATTTT. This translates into CASSYGPSGGPGDTQYF.

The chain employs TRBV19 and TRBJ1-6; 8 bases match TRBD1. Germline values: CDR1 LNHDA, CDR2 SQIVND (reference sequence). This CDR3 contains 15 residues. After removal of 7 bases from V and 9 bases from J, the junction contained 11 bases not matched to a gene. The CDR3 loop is CASTPRTGNSSPLHF. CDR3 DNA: TGTGCCAGTACCCCCCGGACAGGGAATTCTTCACCCCTCCACTTT.

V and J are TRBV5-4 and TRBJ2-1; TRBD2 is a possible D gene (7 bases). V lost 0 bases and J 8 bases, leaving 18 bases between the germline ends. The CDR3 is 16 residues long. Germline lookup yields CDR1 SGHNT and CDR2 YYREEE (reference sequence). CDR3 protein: CASSLEGGANSHEQFF. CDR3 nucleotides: TGTGCCAGCAGCTTGGAAGGGGGGGCAAACTCTCATGAGCAGTTCTTC.

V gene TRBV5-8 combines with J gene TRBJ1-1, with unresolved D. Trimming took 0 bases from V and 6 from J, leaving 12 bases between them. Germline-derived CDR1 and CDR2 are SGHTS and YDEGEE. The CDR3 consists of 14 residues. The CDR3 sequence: CASSLEAGESEAFF. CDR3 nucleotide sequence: TGTGCCAGCAGCTTGGAGGCCGGGGAATCTGAAGCTTTCTTT. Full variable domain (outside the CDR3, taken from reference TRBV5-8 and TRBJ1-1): EAGVTQSPTHLIKTRGQQATLRCSPISGHTSVYWYQQALGLGLQFLLWYDEGEERNRGNFPPRFSGRQFPNYSSELNVNALELEDSALYLCASSLEAGESEAFFGQGTRLTVV.

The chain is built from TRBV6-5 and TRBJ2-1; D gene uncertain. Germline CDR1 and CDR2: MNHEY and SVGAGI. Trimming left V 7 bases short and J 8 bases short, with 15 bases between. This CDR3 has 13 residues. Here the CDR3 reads CASTPGPLHEQFF. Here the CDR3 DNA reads TGTGCCAGCACCCCCGGGCCACTTCATGAGCAGTTCTTC.

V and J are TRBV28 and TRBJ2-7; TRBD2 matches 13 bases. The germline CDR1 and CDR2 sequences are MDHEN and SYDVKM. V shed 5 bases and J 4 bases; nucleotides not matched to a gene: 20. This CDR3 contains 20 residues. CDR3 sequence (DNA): TGTGCCAGCAGTACCCCTAGGGGACTAGCGGGGACCGCTTATCGGTACGAGCAGTACTTC. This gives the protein CASSTPRGLAGTAYRYEQYF.

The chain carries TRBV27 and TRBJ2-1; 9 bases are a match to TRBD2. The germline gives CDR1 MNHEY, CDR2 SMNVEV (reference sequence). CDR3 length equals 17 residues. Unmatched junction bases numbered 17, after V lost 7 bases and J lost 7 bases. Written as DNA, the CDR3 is TGTGCCAGCAACCTGAGAGGGGGGGCGGGAGGGCCGAATGAGCAGTTCTTC. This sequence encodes CASNLRGGAGGPNEQFF.

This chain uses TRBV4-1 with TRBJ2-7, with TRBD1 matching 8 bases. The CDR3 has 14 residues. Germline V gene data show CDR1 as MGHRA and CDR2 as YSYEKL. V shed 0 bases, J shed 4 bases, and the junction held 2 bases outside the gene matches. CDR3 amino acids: CASSQDDRGYEQYF. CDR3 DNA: TGCGCCAGCAGCCAAGATGACAGGGGATACGAGCAGTACTTC.

CDR3 sequence (DNA): TGTGCCAGCAGCTTAAATAGCGGGGTAGGAAATACGCAGTATTTT. It specifies CASSLNSGVGNTQYF. The J gene is TRBJ2-3, the V gene TRBV7-2; 8 bases align to TRBD2. V gave up 2 bases and J gave up 7 bases; unmatched junction bases: 8. The length of the CDR3 is 15 residues. CDR1 and CDR2 (germline): SGHTA, FQGNSA. Looking up the rest from reference TRBV7-2 and TRBJ2-3 gives the full variable domain: GAGVSQSPSNKVTEKGKDVELRCDPISGHTALYWYRQSLGQGLEFLIYFQGNSAPDKSGLPSDRFSAERTGGSVSTLTIQRTQQEDSAVYLCASSLNSGVGNTQYFGPGTRLTVL.

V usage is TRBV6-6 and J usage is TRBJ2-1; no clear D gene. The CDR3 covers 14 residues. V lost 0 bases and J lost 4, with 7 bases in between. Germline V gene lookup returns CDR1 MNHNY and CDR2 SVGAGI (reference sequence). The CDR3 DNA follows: TGTGCCAGCAGTTACTCGTGGGAATACAATGAGCAGTTCTTC. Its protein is CASSYSWEYNEQFF.

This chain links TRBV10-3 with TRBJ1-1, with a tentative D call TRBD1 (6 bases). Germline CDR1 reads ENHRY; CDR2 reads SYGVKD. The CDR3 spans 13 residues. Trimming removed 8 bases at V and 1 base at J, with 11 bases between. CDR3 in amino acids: CAIEGEENTEAFF. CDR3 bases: TGTGCCATCGAGGGGGAAGAGAACACTGAAGCTTTCTTT.

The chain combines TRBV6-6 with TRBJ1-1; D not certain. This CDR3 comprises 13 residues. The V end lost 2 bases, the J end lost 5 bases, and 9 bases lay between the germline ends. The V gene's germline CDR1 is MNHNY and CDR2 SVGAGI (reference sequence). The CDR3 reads CASSYGAGTEAFF. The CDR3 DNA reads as TGTGCCAGCAGTTACGGCGCGGGAACTGAAGCTTTCTTT.

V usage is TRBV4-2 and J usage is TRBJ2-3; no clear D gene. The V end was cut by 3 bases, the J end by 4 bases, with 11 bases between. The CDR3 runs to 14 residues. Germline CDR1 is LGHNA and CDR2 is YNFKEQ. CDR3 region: CASSQADPADTQYF. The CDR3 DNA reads TGTGCCAGCAGCCAGGCGGATCCGGCAGATACGCAGTATTTT.